This T cell receptor (beta chain) was recovered during a study of tumor and adjacent non-tumor tissue in lung cancer. The CDR3 extends over 18 amino acids. Germline V lookup: CDR1 SGHAT, CDR2 FQDESV (reference sequence). Three rounds of nested PCR, following a modified ARM-PCR protocol, produced the TCRbeta library. TCRdb analysed the multiplex PCR reads with MiXCR anew, one entry per CDR3 protein. The sample lists 100,000 or so distinct CDR3 sequences; 60% to 80% were seen once. Turning to this clonotype: The junction departs from germline at one end; a sequencing error may be responsible.

This sample's RNA came from whole unsorted tissue. The normal lung tissue was taken more than 3 cm from the tumor edge. The genes are TRBV11-1 and TRBJ2-2, with TRBD2 identical over 9 bases. The sequenced material came from distant non-tumor lung tissue. This TCR was recovered from a man aged 25 to 40 with non-small cell lung cancer. The CDR3 coding sequence is TGTGCCTGCAGCTTACAGTCAGCGGGGGGCCCGGGCACCGGGGAGCTGCTTTTT. Amino acids: CACSLQSAGGPGTGELLF.